These T cell receptor beta chains were read from a single sample in a study of T cells in localized non-small cell lung cancer. Profiled with immunoSEQ multiplex PCR; TCRdb holds only in-frame clones, not every one. The data hold 40,000 or so clones, with around 79% observed a single time. This material consisted of PBMCs, taken before any cancer treatment. These receptors were obtained from a woman between 35 and 70 years old with stage II squamous cell lung carcinoma. The CDR3 runs from the conserved cysteine through the conserved F or W. D genes are given only for firm matches. The size field is filled for only some rows; it gives once, few, many or a size class.

size	V	D	J	CDR3	DNA
few	TRBV4-3	-	TRBJ2-6	CASSPGTVLSGANVLTF	TGCGCCAGCAGCCCCGGGACGGTGCTCTCTGGGGCCAACGTCCTGACTTTC
-	TRBV2	-	TRBJ1-5	CASTEGGLYQPQHF	TGTGCCAGCACCGAGGGGGGGCTTTATCAGCCCCAGCATTTT
few	TRBV6-1	-	TRBJ2-1	CASSEEPLSYNEQFF	TGTGCCAGCAGTGAGGAGCCTCTCTCCTACAATGAGCAGTTCTTC
-	TRBV28	TRBD1	TRBJ1-4	CASSLGGDRATNEKLFF	TGTGCCAGCAGTCTAGGCGGAGACAGGGCAACTAATGAAAAACTGTTTTTT
-	TRBV28	TRBD1	TRBJ1-1	CAIGGQQQAEAFF	TGTGCCATCGGGGGACAGCAACAGGCTGAAGCTTTCTTT
-	TRBV4-2	-	TRBJ2-3	CASSQAGLRVTDTQYF	TGTGCCAGCAGCCAGGCAGGTCTCAGGGTCACAGATACGCAGTATTTT
-	TRBV30	-	TRBJ1-1	CAWGLDLRGNTEAFF	TGTGCCTGGGGTTTAGACCTCCGGGGGAACACTGAAGCTTTCTTT
-	TRBV19	-	TRBJ1-1	CASSIRPQRNTEAFF	TGTGCCAGTAGTATTAGGCCCCAGAGGAACACTGAAGCTTTCTTT
-	TRBV5-4	-	TRBJ2-3	CASSRTDTQYF	TGTGCCAGCAGCCGCACAGATACGCAGTATTTT
-	TRBV6-1	-	TRBJ2-3	CASSEPGEADTQYF	TGTGCCAGCAGTGAACCAGGGGAGGCAGATACGCAGTATTTT
-	TRBV2	-	TRBJ1-2	CASTRDINYGYTF	TGTGCCAGCACCCGGGACATTAACTATGGCTACACCTTC
-	TRBV7-9	TRBD1	TRBJ1-2	CASSSPSTDRVATF	TGTGCCAGCAGCTCCCCATCAACCGACAGGGTAGCCACCTTC
-	TRBV18	-	TRBJ1-6	CASSSQNSPLHF	TGTGCCAGCTCATCGCAGAATTCACCCCTCCACTTT
-	TRBV23-1	-	TRBJ1-6	CASSPQWRRSYNSPLHF	TGCGCCAGCAGTCCCCAGTGGCGGCGCTCCTATAATTCACCCCTCCACTTT
few	TRBV2	-	TRBJ1-2	CASKLEISNYGYTF	TGTGCCAGCAAGTTGGAAATCTCTAACTATGGCTACACCTTC
-	TRBV19	-	TRBJ1-1	CASRAGITEAFF	TGTGCCAGTAGGGCAGGGATCACTGAAGCTTTCTTT
-	TRBV28	-	TRBJ1-3	CASSSEPVSGNTIYF	TGTGCCAGCAGCTCGGAACCAGTCTCTGGAAACACCATATATTTT
-	TRBV5-8	-	TRBJ2-1	CATGTEYNEQFF	TGTGCCACCGGGACCGAATACAATGAGCAGTTCTTC
-	TRBV28	-	TRBJ2-1	CASSLFSQGWLNEQFF	TGTGCCAGCAGTTTATTTAGTCAGGGGTGGTTAAATGAGCAGTTCTTC
-	TRBV4-3	-	TRBJ2-7	CASSQERASSYEQYF	TGCGCCAGCAGCCAAGAACGCGCCAGCTCCTACGAGCAGTACTTC
-	TRBV18	TRBD1	TRBJ1-4	CASSPGTGGEKLFF	TGTGCCAGCTCACCTGGGACAGGGGGCGAAAAACTGTTTTTT
-	TRBV18	TRBD1	TRBJ2-5	CASSPQTGLETQYF	TGTGCCAGCTCACCTCAGACAGGGTTGGAGACCCAGTACTTC
-	TRBV9	-	TRBJ1-2	CASSVALQNSGYTF	TGTGCCAGCAGCGTAGCTTTACAGAATTCTGGCTACACCTTC
-	TRBV27	-	TRBJ1-6	CASSIIMQAPNSPLHF	TGTGCCAGCAGTATCATAATGCAAGCTCCTAATTCACCCCTCCACTTT
-	TRBV29-1	TRBD2	TRBJ2-3	CSVDLGTSYTDTQYF	TGCAGCGTTGACTTAGGGACTAGCTACACAGATACGCAGTATTTT
few	TRBV6-1	-	TRBJ2-4	CASGGAAKNIQYF	TGTGCCAGCGGGGGGGCAGCCAAAAACATTCAGTACTTC
-	TRBV11-2	-	TRBJ1-2	CASSLSTALDGYTF	TGTGCCAGCAGCTTATCGACAGCCTTAGATGGCTACACCTTC
-	TRBV29-1	-	TRBJ2-7	CSVTGFHYEQYF	TGCAGCGTGACAGGTTTTCACTACGAGCAGTACTTC
few	TRBV6-1	-	TRBJ1-6	CASKRDINNSPLHF	TGTGCCAGCAAGAGGGACATCAATAATTCACCCCTCCACTTT
-	TRBV9	-	TRBJ1-2	CASSVDGTNYGYTF	TGTGCCAGCAGCGTAGATGGTACTAACTATGGCTACACCTTC
-	TRBV6-4	-	TRBJ1-2	CASSEEPGHYGYTF	TGTGCCAGCAGCGAGGAGCCAGGCCACTATGGCTACACCTTC
few	TRBV19	-	TRBJ2-7	CASSIGREEQYF	TGTGCCAGTAGTATCGGCCGGGAAGAGCAGTACTTC
-	TRBV10-1	TRBD1	TRBJ1-1	CASSEQGASTTFF	TGCGCCAGCAGTGAGCAGGGGGCGAGTACGACTTTCTTT
many	TRBV28	-	TRBJ1-1	CASSSRGSEAFF	TGTGCCAGCAGTTCCAGGGGCTCTGAAGCTTTCTTT
-	TRBV11-2	-	TRBJ1-2	CASSLGVGVDGYTF	TGTGCCAGCAGCTTAGGGGTGGGTGTTGATGGCTACACCTTC